Listed below are T cell receptor beta chains from one sample, sequenced in a study of blood T cells in healthy people across ages. In TCRdb, the 5' RACE reads were re-called with MiXCR into one record per CDR3 protein. The sample has approximately 1.5 million distinct CDR3 sequences, 30% to 40% seen once. Sequenced sample: blood. The source of these receptors is a woman aged 25 to 39 in good health. Both conserved end residues are part of each CDR3. The D gene is left open where the match is weak. Clone size is shown for a subset of rows, as once, few, many or a class of expanded clone.

D	V	size	J	DNA	CDR3
TRBD1	TRBV6-6	NA	TRBJ2-7	TGTGCCAGCAGTGCCCGGGACAGGGGACGGTCCTACGAGCAGTACTTC	CASSARDRGRSYEQYF
NA	TRBV7-2	few	TRBJ2-3	TGTGCCAGCAGCTTAGGGTCCACTACGAAAGATACGCAGTATTTT	CASSLGSTTKDTQYF
TRBD1	TRBV20-1	NA	TRBJ2-3	TGCAGTGCTATGACAGGGCTTGGGGATACGCAGTATTTT	CSAMTGLGDTQYF
TRBD1	TRBV20-1	few	TRBJ2-7	TGCAGTTTTCGAGGGGACAGAAGGTTCTACGAGCAGTACTTC	CSFRGDRRFYEQYF
NA	TRBV11-2	NA	TRBJ2-7	TGTGCCAGCAGCTCTCCCGACGAACAGGGCCACTCCACTAATACCGCCTACGAGCAGTACTTC	CASSSPDEQGHSTNTAYEQYF
TRBD1	TRBV12-3/TRBV12-4	NA	TRBJ2-3	TGTGCCAGCAGAGGTACAGGGGGCAATCGGCTTACGCAGTATTTT	CASRGTGGNRLTQYF
TRBD2	TRBV5-4	once	TRBJ2-1	TGTGCCCCCGGGACTAGCTACGGTGAGCAGTTCTTC	CAPGTSYGEQFF
NA	TRBV5-8	NA	TRBJ2-7	TGTGCCAGCAGCTTGGAATGGGTCTCCCAGTACTTC	CASSLEWVSQYF
NA	TRBV20-1	NA	TRBJ2-7	TGCAGTGCGAGGCTAGGGGCGTCCTACGAGCAGTACTTC	CSARLGASYEQYF
TRBD2	TRBV29-1	many	TRBJ2-5	TGCAGCGGACTAGCCCGCCAGACCCAGTACTTC	CSGLARQTQYF
TRBD1	TRBV2	NA	TRBJ2-7	TGTGCCAGCAGTGAATGGTGGACAGGGGATATGTACGAGCAGTACTTC	CASSEWWTGDMYEQYF
NA	TRBV11-2	once	TRBJ2-1	TGTGCCAGCAGCTTAGTAACGCCAGATCGGTTCTTC	CASSLVTPDRFF
NA	TRBV2	few	TRBJ2-6	TGTGCCAGCAAAGATGGATTCTCTGGGGCCAACGTCCTGACTTTC	CASKDGFSGANVLTF
NA	TRBV3-1	NA	TRBJ2-7	TGTGCCAGCAGCCAAGTCGTAAACGAGCAGTACTTC	CASSQVVNEQYF
NA	TRBV30	NA	TRBJ2-1	TGTGCCCGGAGTCCGGGCCTCCCTGGGAATGAGCAGTTCTTC	CARSPGLPGNEQFF
NA	TRBV20-1	NA	TRBJ2-7	TGCAGTGCTAGAGGTCTAGGACTCGTTCCCTACGAGCAGTACTTC	CSARGLGLVPYEQYF
TRBD1	TRBV10-3	many	TRBJ2-7	TGTGCCATCAGTGCTCCCCAGGGGGCGAACTACGAGCAGTACTTC	CAISAPQGANYEQYF
TRBD2	TRBV2	NA	TRBJ2-5	TGTGCCGGCTCCAGTGGGGTAGCGGGCCGGCTCCAAGAGACCCAGTACTTC	CAGSSGVAGRLQETQYF
NA	TRBV3-1	NA	TRBJ2-7	TGTGCCAGCAGCCAAGATTGGCGGGACCACGAGCAGTACTTC	CASSQDWRDHEQYF
TRBD1	TRBV7-9	many	TRBJ1-2	TGTGCCAGCAGCTTTGGGACAGTCTATGGCTACACCTTC	CASSFGTVYGYTF
TRBD2	TRBV9	NA	TRBJ2-1	TGTGCCAGCAGCCCTAGCGGGAGTGAGGACAATGAGCAGTTCTTC	CASSPSGSEDNEQFF
TRBD2	TRBV28	NA	TRBJ2-1	TGTGCCAGCAGTTTAGGACTAGCGGGGTTCTACAATGAGCAGTTCTTC	CASSLGLAGFYNEQFF
NA	TRBV7-3	NA	TRBJ2-7	TGTGCCAGCAGCTTAGAAGTCAGGGCTGAGAGCTCCTACAATGAGCAGTACTTC	CASSLEVRAESSYNEQYF
NA	TRBV4-1	NA	TRBJ2-1	TGCGCCAGCAGCCAGAAAGCTAGGGACCTTGGAAATGAGCAGTTCTTC	CASSQKARDLGNEQFF
TRBD2	TRBV15	NA	TRBJ2-1	TGTGCCACCAGGCGGGGGGTGACCTACAATGAGCGGTTCTTC	CATRRGVTYNERFF
NA	TRBV12-3/TRBV12-4	few	TRBJ2-7	TGTGCCAGCAGTCTACAGGCGGTAGGGCTACTCGAGCAGTACTTC	CASSLQAVGLLEQYF
NA	TRBV27	NA	TRBJ2-1	TGTGCCAGCAAGCGGAGATCTTCCTGCAATGAGCAGTTCTTC	CASKRRSSCNEQFF
NA	TRBV10-3	NA	TRBJ1-2	TGTGCCATCAGTGGGAAGGACAGTAGTAACTATGGCTACACCTTC	CAISGKDSSNYGYTF
TRBD2	TRBV20-1	NA	TRBJ2-7	TGCAGTGGAACGACTAGCGACTGCGAGCAGTACTTC	CSGTTSDCEQYF
TRBD2	TRBV20-1	NA	TRBJ2-7	TGCAGTGCTAGGGAGACTCGGGGGGGTAGCGAGCAGTACTTC	CSARETRGGSEQYF
NA	TRBV6-5	NA	TRBJ2-7	TGTGCCAGCAGTCCCTCTAGCACAAGCTCCTACGAGCAGTACTTC	CASSPSSTSSYEQYF
TRBD2	TRBV4-1	NA	TRBJ2-7	TGCGCCAGCAGCTCTCCTTCTGGCGGGGGGGCCTACGAGCAGTACTTC	CASSSPSGGGAYEQYF
NA	TRBV12-3/TRBV12-4	NA	TRBJ1-1	TGTGCCAGCAAATGGGGGGGAGGGAACACTGAAGCTTTCTTT	CASKWGGGNTEAFF
NA	TRBV4-1	few	TRBJ2-2	TGCGCCAGCAGCCAAGGGAGTTGGACCGGGGAGCTGTTTTTT	CASSQGSWTGELFF
NA	TRBV18	NA	TRBJ1-6	TGTGCCAGCTCACCACCGGACAGAGCTAATTCACCCCTCCACTTT	CASSPPDRANSPLHF
TRBD2	TRBV5-4	NA	TRBJ2-3	TGTGCCAGCAGCGTTGGGACTAGCGGGGGGGTGATGGGCGCAGATACGCAGTATTTT	CASSVGTSGGVMGADTQYF
NA	TRBV20-1	few	TRBJ2-3	TGCAGTGCTAGAGATCCGAGTTTAAGCACAGATACGCAGTATTTT	CSARDPSLSTDTQYF
TRBD1	TRBV29-1	many	TRBJ2-7	TGCAGCGTTGAGGGACAGAGGAACGAGCAGTACTTC	CSVEGQRNEQYF
NA	TRBV18	few	TRBJ2-5	TGTGCCAGCTCACCAACACCAGAAGAGACCCAGTACTTC	CASSPTPEETQYF
NA	TRBV5-5	once	TRBJ2-2	TGTGCCAGCAGACTCCCGCCTACGAACACCGGGGAGCTGTTTTTT	CASRLPPTNTGELFF
NA	TRBV20-1	NA	TRBJ1-2	TGCAGTGCATACCAGACCGGACCCATCTATGGCTACACCTTC	CSAYQTGPIYGYTF
NA	TRBV20-1	few	TRBJ2-1	TGCAGTGCTAGGTCTTATAGCGGCCGGTACAATGAGCAGTTCTTC	CSARSYSGRYNEQFF
TRBD2	TRBV4-2	NA	TRBJ2-1	TGTGCCAGCAGCCAATCGCGGGAGACCGAGGGGCAGTTCTTC	CASSQSRETEGQFF
NA	TRBV4-1	NA	TRBJ1-6	TGCGCCAGCAGCCTTAATCTCGCAGCTCTAATGCCCCTCCACTTT	CASSLNLAALMPLHF
NA	TRBV27	few	TRBJ1-2	TGTGCCACGTCCCGGTCGGGTAACCCACGAGGCTACACCTTC	CATSRSGNPRGYTF
NA	TRBV3-1	NA	TRBJ1-2	TGTGCCAGCAGCCCGGGGAGCAGAGCCTATGGCTACACCTTC	CASSPGSRAYGYTF
TRBD2	TRBV9	NA	TRBJ2-7	TGTGCCAGCAGCGAACATCCGGGACTAGCGGGAGAGGGCCAGTACTTC	CASSEHPGLAGEGQYF
TRBD2	TRBV6-5	NA	TRBJ2-7	TGTGCCAGCAAAGCTAGCGGGGCCTACGAGCAGTACTTC	CASKASGAYEQYF
NA	TRBV28	NA	TRBJ2-7	TGTGCCAGCAGATCCCTAGCGAACGGGCAGTACTTC	CASRSLANGQYF
NA	TRBV29-1	few	TRBJ2-1	TGCAGCGTATATTCGAGCGGGCCGAGCTCCTACAATGAGCAGTTCTTC	CSVYSSGPSSYNEQFF
TRBD2	TRBV20-1	NA	TRBJ2-1	TGCAGTGCTAGAGAGGCTAGCGGGAGGGCCGGCGATGAGCAGTTCTTC	CSAREASGRAGDEQFF
NA	TRBV28	NA	TRBJ2-7	TGTGCCAGCAGCCTTGGACAGAATCGCGCCTACGAGCAGTACTTC	CASSLGQNRAYEQYF
NA	TRBV20-1	NA	TRBJ2-7	TGCAGTGCTCCCCTCCTGAACTACGAGCAGTACTTC	CSAPLLNYEQYF
NA	TRBV20-1	few	TRBJ2-5	TGCAGTGCTAGAGGTACAGCGATCCAAGAGACCCGGTACTTC	CSARGTAIQETRYF
TRBD2	TRBV29-1	NA	TRBJ2-1	TGCAGCGTCCGGACTAGCGGGAGTTATAATGAGCAGTTCTTC	CSVRTSGSYNEQFF
NA	TRBV28	few	TRBJ2-7	TGTGCCAGCACCCCTTGGGCTTCCTACGAGCAGTACTTC	CASTPWASYEQYF
TRBD2	TRBV7-9	NA	TRBJ2-1	TGTGCCAGCAGCTATTATAGCGGGCGGTTCTACAATGAGCAGTTCTTC	CASSYYSGRFYNEQFF
TRBD2	TRBV13	once	TRBJ2-7	TGTGCCAGCGCCCTAGCGATCCGCGGGGGGACTTCTTTCTACGAGCAGTACTTC	CASALAIRGGTSFYEQYF
TRBD1	TRBV12-3/TRBV12-4	few	TRBJ2-7	TGTGCCAGCAGTTTAGGACAGGGAATCGGCGAGCAGTACTTC	CASSLGQGIGEQYF
NA	TRBV4-1	NA	TRBJ2-7	TGCGCCAGCAGCCAAGGCCGAGGTCGGGGCTCCTACGAGCAGTACTTC	CASSQGRGRGSYEQYF